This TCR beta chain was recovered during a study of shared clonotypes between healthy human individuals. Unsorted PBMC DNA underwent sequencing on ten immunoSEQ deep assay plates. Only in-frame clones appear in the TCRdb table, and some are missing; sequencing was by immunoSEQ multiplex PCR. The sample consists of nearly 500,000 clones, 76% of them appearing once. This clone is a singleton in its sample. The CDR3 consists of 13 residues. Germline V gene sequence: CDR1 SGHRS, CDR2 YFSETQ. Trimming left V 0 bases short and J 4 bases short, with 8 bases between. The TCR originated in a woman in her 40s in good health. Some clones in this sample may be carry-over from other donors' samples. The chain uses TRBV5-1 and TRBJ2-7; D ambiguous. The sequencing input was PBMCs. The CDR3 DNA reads TGCGCCAGCAGCTTGGTATCCCCGTACGAGCAGTACTTC. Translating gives CASSLVSPYEQYF.